One and the same sample provided the 28 T cell receptor beta chains below, sequenced in a study of T cells in Graves' hyperthyroidism and ophthalmopathy. TCR beta CDR3 region amplification was performed from RNA transcripts. The HTBI primer set served for first-round RT-PCR of the TCR CDR3. TCRdb called the multiplex PCR reads again in MiXCR, with one record for every CDR3 protein. The sample lists about 640,000 distinct CDR3 sequences; less than 25% were seen once. Material for sequencing was blood. The source of these receptors is a man aged 25 to 40 with Graves' ophthalmopathy.

This chain links TRBV19 with TRBJ1-5, with 9 positions matching TRBD1. The CDR3 runs 17 residues. V trimming: 5 bases; J trimming: 0 bases; junction bases outside the gene matches: 8. Per germline, CDR1 LNHDA and CDR2 SQIVND (reference sequence). The CDR3 region has the DNA TGTGCCAGTAGTGGACAAGACAGGGGGTATAGCAATCAGCCCCAGCATTTT. This translates into CASSGQDRGYSNQPQHF.

Note on this clonotype: The junction does not match germline at one end; this may be a read error. This chain links TRBV20-1 with TRBJ2-2; a possible D gene is TRBD1 (7 bases). The CDR3 is 14 amino acids. The germline gives CDR1 DFQATT, CDR2 SNEGSKA (reference sequence). CDR3 DNA: TGCAGTGCTGGAGGGGGCGCAGGCACCGGGGAGCTGTTGTTT. It encodes CSAGGGAGTGELLF.

This clonotype was counted a few times. V gene TRBV29-1 combines with J gene TRBJ2-3; D not certain. The CDR3 runs 14 residues. Germline values: CDR1 SQVTM, CDR2 ANQGSEA. Trimming removed 4 bases at V and 0 bases at J, with 11 bases between. The CDR3 region has the DNA TGCAGCGTTGGAAGGTTACTTAGCACAGATACGCAGTATTTT. Its translation: CSVGRLLSTDTQYF.

The chain combines TRBV12-3 or TRBV12-4 with TRBJ1-5; D not certain. V was shortened by 3 bases and J by 5 bases, with 5 bases between the two germline ends. The CDR3 consists of 12 residues. This CDR3 is CASSFEYQPQHF. In nucleotides, the CDR3 is TGTGCCAGCAGTTTTGAGTATCAGCCCCAGCATTTT.

This clonotype was seen more than once but under ten times. This rearrangement joins TRBV3-1 to TRBJ1-1; TRBD1 matches at 7 bases. J lost 1 base, V lost 0 bases, and 8 bases had no gene match. Germline lookup yields CDR1 LGHDT and CDR2 YNNKEL (reference sequence). The CDR3 runs to 17 residues. Here the CDR3 reads CASSQEGTASKNTEAFF. DNA of the CDR3: TGTGCCAGCAGCCAAGAAGGGACAGCGTCTAAGAACACTGAAGCTTTCTTT.

The gene calls are TRBV6-1 and TRBJ1-5; D perhaps matches TRBD1 (5 bases). V was clipped by 8 bases and J by 5 bases, with 13 bases between them. The CDR3 length is 13 residues. Germline CDR1 is MNHNS and CDR2 is SASEGT. Here the CDR3 reads CASGNRQDQPQHF. In nucleotides, the CDR3 is TGTGCCAGCGGAAACAGGCAAGATCAGCCCCAGCATTTT.

The V call is TRBV18, the J call TRBJ1-4; 8 nucleotides match TRBD1. The germline V gene encodes CDR1 KGHSH and CDR2 LQKENI. The CDR3 is 15 residues long. After removal of 6 bases from V and 7 bases from J, the junction contained 10 bases not matched to a gene. CDR3 nucleotides: TGTGCCAGCTCCCCGGATGGGACAGGAGCTGAAAAACTGTTTTTT. It encodes CASSPDGTGAEKLFF.

This clonotype was seen ten or more times. The genes are TRBV6-6 and TRBJ1-1; D uncertain. The CDR3 contains 14 residues. Per germline, CDR1 MNHNY and CDR2 SVGAGI (reference sequence). The germline V and J ends were trimmed by 2 bases and 0 bases, with 7 bases remaining between them. The CDR3 DNA reads as TGTGCCAGCAGTTACCCCGACATGAACACTGAAGCTTTCTTT. As protein: CASSYPDMNTEAFF.

The chain combines TRBV6-5 with TRBJ2-2; D gene unclear. The CDR3 is 16 residues long. The V gene lost 2 bases and the J gene lost 1 base, with 11 bases spanning the gap. CDR1 MNHEY and CDR2 SVGAGI come from the germline V gene. For the CDR3, the DNA is TGTGCCAGCAGTTACGGTGGCTTACTGAACACCGGGGAGCTGTTTTTT. Encoded protein: CASSYGGLLNTGELFF.

The chain has TRBV6-5 and TRBJ2-1, with TRBD2 matching over 9 bases. This CDR3 has 16 residues. V lost 2 bases, J lost 4 bases, and 6 bases stayed unmatched. Germline V lookup: CDR1 MNHEY, CDR2 SVGAGI. The CDR3 reads CASSYAAGGRYNEQFF. CDR3 nucleotides: TGTGCCAGCAGTTACGCGGCGGGAGGGCGGTACAATGAGCAGTTCTTC.

This sequence joins TRBV9 and TRBJ2-7; D gene ambiguous. Deletions cut 0 bases from V and 6 bases from J, with 10 bases between. The CDR3 extends over 13 amino acids. Germline V gene lookup returns CDR1 SGDLS and CDR2 YYNGEE. The CDR3 DNA reads as TGTGCCAGCAGCGTAGCTATGTGGTCCGAGCAGTACTTC. Translating gives CASSVAMWSEQYF. The entire variable domain, with the rest obtained from reference TRBV9 and TRBJ2-7, is as follows: DSGVTQTPKHLITATGQRVTLRCSPRSGDLSVYWYQQSLDQGLQFLIQYYNGEERAKGNILERFSAQQFPDLHSELNLSSLELGDSALYFCASSVAMWSEQYFGPGTRLTVT.

This clonotype was counted only a few times. The V and J genes are TRBV30 and TRBJ1-6, with D perhaps TRBD1 (5 bases). Trimming removed 3 bases from V and 0 bases from J, with 9 bases in between. The CDR3 runs to 15 residues. CDR1 and CDR2 from the germline V gene are GTSNPN and SVGIG (reference sequence). The CDR3 loop is CAWRVDSSYNSPLHF. The CDR3 DNA reads as TGTGCCTGGAGAGTCGACAGCTCCTATAATTCACCCCTCCACTTT.

This clonotype was seen repeatedly, ten times or more. The chain uses TRBV3-1 and TRBJ2-3, with 7 nucleotides matching TRBD2. In germline, CDR1 is LGHDT, CDR2 YNNKEL (reference sequence). CDR3 length: 14 residues. V was pared by 4 bases and J by 2 bases, with 3 bases of the junction left unmatched. As DNA, the CDR3 is TGTGCCAGCAGCCCTAGCGGTTTCACAGATACGCAGTATTTT. This gives the protein CASSPSGFTDTQYF.

The chain employs TRBV20-1 and TRBJ2-2; D is undetermined. This CDR3 region has 12 residues. Trimming removed 6 bases at V and 0 bases at J, with 5 bases between. CDR1 and CDR2 from the germline V gene are DFQATT and SNEGSKA (reference sequence). The DNA of the CDR3 is TGCAGTGCGGGTGCGAACACCGGGGAGCTGTTTTTT. Translating gives CSAGANTGELFF.

The chain joins TRBV25-1 to TRBJ2-2; TRBD2 matches 12 bases. There are 16 residues in the CDR3. V was clipped by 4 bases and J by 3 bases; unmatched bases: 3. Per germline, CDR1 MGHDK and CDR2 SYGVNS. The CDR3 loop is CASSGLAGGHTGELFF. CDR3 nucleotide sequence: TGTGCCAGCAGTGGGCTAGCGGGAGGGCACACCGGGGAGCTGTTTTTT. The full variable domain, in which reference TRBV25-1 and TRBJ2-2 provide the parts outside the CDR3, is EADIYQTPRYLVIGTGKKITLECSQTMGHDKMYWYQQDPGMELHLIHYSYGVNSTEKGDLSSESTVSRIRTEHFPLTLESARPSHTSQYLCASSGLAGGHTGELFFGEGSRLTVL.

This chain connects TRBV20-1 to TRBJ2-7, with unresolved D. V was trimmed by 0 bases and J by 3 bases, leaving 12 bases between them. The CDR3 has 14 amino acids. CDR1 and CDR2 from the germline V gene are DFQATT and SNEGSKA (reference sequence). The CDR3 bases are TGCAGTGCTAGAGATTTCCTACACCTCTACGAGCAGTACTTC. Protein sequence: CSARDFLHLYEQYF.

The rearrangement joins TRBV7-9 to TRBJ2-7; 10 nucleotides line up with TRBD2. Germline V gene data show CDR1 as SEHNR and CDR2 as FQNEAQ (reference sequence). CDR3 length: 16 residues. J lost 2 bases, V lost 5 bases, and 9 bases had no gene match. DNA of the CDR3: TGTGCCAGCAGCCCTGGTCTAGCGGGAGAAACCTACGAGCAGTACTTC. Protein: CASSPGLAGETYEQYF.

This clonotype was recorded a few times. The V gene is TRBV6-5, the J gene TRBJ2-1; D call uncertain. Per germline, CDR1 MNHEY and CDR2 SVGAGI. The CDR3 length is 15 residues. Trimming cost V 6 bases and J 8 bases, with 20 bases left between them. In DNA form, the CDR3 reads TGTGCCAGCAGAAATCTAGTTATCGGTGTCCATGAGCAGTTCTTC. Its protein is CASRNLVIGVHEQFF.

This clonotype was recorded a few times. The gene calls are TRBV6-6 and TRBJ1-1, with D perhaps TRBD1 (5 bases). V lost 0 bases and J 5 bases, leaving 19 bases between the germline ends. This CDR3 has 17 residues. Germline V CDR1 and CDR2: MNHNY, SVGAGI (reference sequence). The CDR3 here is CASSYSPSIGWGTEAFF. The CDR3 DNA reads as TGTGCCAGCAGTTACTCACCGAGTATAGGATGGGGGACTGAAGCTTTCTTT.

With respect to this clonotype: This could be a read error, since a much larger clone is one nucleotide away. The CDR3 DNA is TGTGCCAGCAGCTTTGCGACTAGCGATACCGAGCAGTACTTC. It specifies CASSFATSDTEQYF. The chain couples TRBV7-2 to TRBJ2-7; 8 nucleotides align to TRBD2. CDR1 SGHTA and CDR2 FQGNSA come from the germline V gene. The CDR3 is made up of 14 amino acids. With 3 bases clipped from V and 6 bases from J, the junction kept 7 bases outside the gene matches.

The sample holds a few counts of this clonotype. This chain links TRBV5-1 with TRBJ2-6; possibly TRBD1 or TRBD2 for D (6 bases each). The V end lost 5 bases, the J end lost 4 bases, and 16 bases lay between the germline ends. CDR1 and CDR2 (germline): SGHRS, YFSETQ. The CDR3 length is 16 residues. This CDR3 reads CASRRGEEAGANVLTF. Written as DNA, the CDR3 is TGCGCCAGCAGAAGGGGGGAAGAAGCAGGGGCCAACGTCCTGACTTTC.

This clonotype has a count of ten or more. The chain employs TRBV3-1 and TRBJ2-7, with D perhaps being TRBD1 or TRBD2 (5 bases each). The CDR3 covers 15 residues. Per the germline V gene, CDR1 is LGHDT and CDR2 is YNNKEL (reference sequence). V was cut by 3 bases and J by 6 bases, with 18 bases left in between. This CDR3 reads CASSHEGLLSTEQYF. DNA for the CDR3: TGTGCCAGCAGCCACGAGGGGCTACTCTCTACCGAGCAGTACTTC.

A word on this clonotype: This clone may be a read error of a much larger clone one base away. The genes are TRBV7-2 and TRBJ2-1; 12 nucleotides agree with TRBD2. Unmatched junction bases numbered 5, after V lost 5 bases and J lost 0 bases. CDR1 SGHTA and CDR2 FQGNSA come from the germline V gene. The CDR3 runs 17 residues. DNA of the CDR3: TGTACCAGCAGCGGGGGACTAGCGGGTTCCTCCTACAATGAGCAGTTCTTC. It encodes CTSSGGLAGSSYNEQFF. The full variable domain, rest sourced from reference TRBV7-2 and TRBJ2-1, is GAGVSQSPSNKVTEKGKDVELRCDPISGHTALYWYRQSLGQGLEFLIYFQGNSAPDKSGLPSDRFSAERTGGSVSTLTIQRTQQEDSAVYLCTSSGGLAGSSYNEQFFGPGTRLTVL.

In this sample, this clonotype turned up many times. The rearrangement uses TRBV10-3 and TRBJ1-1, with D perhaps matching TRBD1 (5 bases). The V end lost 10 bases, the J end lost 0 bases, and 12 bases lay between the germline ends. The CDR3 is 13 amino acids. The germline V gene encodes CDR1 ENHRY and CDR2 SYGVKD. CDR3 nucleotides: TGTGCCACCGGGGACGGACTGAACACTGAAGCTTTCTTT. Residues: CATGDGLNTEAFF.

This clonotype was counted only a few times. V and J are TRBV6-1 and TRBJ1-5; 9 bases line up with TRBD1. Trimming at V came to 4 bases and at J to 7 bases, leaving 8 bases not matched to a gene. The CDR3 loop spans 15 amino acids. CDR1 is MNHNS, CDR2 SASEGT, per germline. The CDR3 is CASSGDRASRQPQHF. DNA of the CDR3: TGTGCCAGCAGTGGGGACAGGGCTAGCAGACAGCCCCAGCATTTT.

This clonotype was counted between two and nine times. The chain couples TRBV24-1 to TRBJ2-7, with a tentative D call TRBD2 (5 bases). The CDR3 is made up of 13 amino acids. Germline values: CDR1 KGHDR, CDR2 SFDVKD. V lost 0 bases, J lost 6 bases, and 8 bases lay in between. The DNA for the CDR3 is TGTGCCACCAGTGATTTGGTCCGGGGCGAGCAGTACTTC. Translating gives CATSDLVRGEQYF.

V is TRBV19 and J is TRBJ1-2, with 9 positions matching TRBD1. The CDR3 contains 14 residues. Germline trimming cut 5 bases from V and 6 bases from J; bases unmatched to any gene: 7. Germline CDR1 LNHDA, CDR2 SQIVND (reference sequence). In DNA, the CDR3 is TGTGCCAGTAGTCTGGATACAGGGGGCAATGGCTACACCTTC. Its translation is CASSLDTGGNGYTF.

This clonotype turned up a few times. The genes are TRBV6-5 and TRBJ2-7; 9 bases match TRBD1. Trimming took 0 bases from V and 6 from J; bases not matched to a gene: 6. Looked up from germline, CDR1 is MNHEY and CDR2 is SVGAGI. The CDR3 is made up of 15 amino acids. CDR3 region: CASSYSPGQGGEQYF. As DNA, the CDR3 is TGTGCCAGCAGTTACTCCCCGGGACAGGGAGGCGAGCAGTACTTC.